This record concerns one T cell receptor (beta chain) sequence. Its target antigen remains unknown. The cohort comprised more than 550 healthy bone marrow donors. All cohort members were sampled while nominally healthy, although unrecorded immune exposures were likely present. The donor was CMV seropositive and belonged to the group of 250 to 350 seropositive cohort members. A peripheral blood sample was provided by each donor, and peripheral blood mononuclear cells were used for TCR beta sequencing. The Qiagen DNeasy Blood Extraction Kit was used to extract genomic DNA from the blood cell samples. For CDR1 and CDR2, the germline V gene (reference sequence) lists SGHAT and FQDESV. Trimming costs V 1 base and J 4 bases, and their ends lie 13 bases apart. CDR3 length: 15 amino acids, cysteine to phenylalanine. Only the CDR3 DNA is retained, 45 bases long and in frame from the first base. This entry comes from a study of cytomegalovirus exposure and HLA in healthy donors (dated by TCRdb to the late 2010s). Looking at the study overall: An earlier analysis of 550 to 700 of the donors reported about 290 Gb of sequence data and approximately 110 million unique TCR beta sequences from about 200 million T cells. About 310 gigabases of sequencing data and 70 million to 85 million unique TCR sequences were included in an early release covering several hundred HLA-typed donors. Among the approximately 400 genotyped donors, about 85% belonged to the genetic ancestry cluster associated with self-reported Caucasian donors. The study was designed to test whether signatures of past pathogen exposure could be identified by cataloging public T cell receptors. The study used immunosequencing to profile the T cell repertoires of hundreds of subjects and linked those repertoires to cytomegalovirus serostatus. Besides the first cohort of roughly 640 subjects, a separate validation cohort made up of some 110 different subjects was used. To predict cytomegalovirus infection status, the study combined high-throughput TCR immunosequencing, statistical association of individual TCRs with disease status, and machine learning. In a later analysis, previously published TCR beta repertoires from roughly 710 donors were re-analyzed and high-resolution HLA genotyping was added so that TCR occurrence patterns could be studied. The later analysis used no new phenotypic data to find candidate immune exposures, relying instead on TCR beta sequences and their occurrence across donors. An earlier analysis of nearly 600 of the donors applied high-throughput TCR beta sequencing to assess whether each TCR beta V gene segment acted as functional or pseudogenic. Donor age, sex, ethnicity and CMV serostatus were compiled alongside the repertoire data. Genome-wide SNP genotypes for about three fifths of the 666 donors were used in a later genetic analysis, which treated that subset as a discovery cohort. All discovery cohort repertoires had been generated on a single sequencing platform. Class I and class II HLA loci were covered by the typing at four-digit resolution. The number of donors typed differed by locus, with roughly 620-630 for A, B, C, DRB1 and DQB1, roughly 520 for DQA1, 606 for DPA1, and approximately 470 for DPB1. A handful of DR-DQ haplotypes were handled as single units for association and clustering because linkage in the cohort was strong. Across some 400 genotyped donors of the cohort, an average of roughly 250,000 unique TCR beta nucleotide sequences per donor were sequenced, and around 20% of those sequences were non-productive.

Libraries were constructed by the immunoSEQ multiplex PCR assay. The multiplex PCR relied on a mix of 60 forward primers for TCR Vbeta segments and 13 reverse primers for TCR Jbeta segments. The CDR3 region of rearranged TCR beta genes was amplified from genomic DNA by a multiplex PCR assay. The Illumina HiSeq System was used to sequence the amplified TCR beta libraries as 87-base-pair reads. The published analysis was carried out like this. Across the roughly 670 repertoires, a later analysis counted some 81 million unique TCR beta chains, some 11 million of which were shared by at least two donors. To remove PCR and sequencing errors, raw reads were error-corrected and collapsed into unique sequences using a nearest-neighbor algorithm that merged closely related sequences. V, D and J gene segments were assigned by aligning CDR3 sequences to IMGT reference sequences. Each retained sequence needed at least a six-nucleotide match to both a V gene segment and a J gene segment. Rearrangements were called productive when the CDR3 lacked stop codons and stayed in frame with V and J; all others were non-productive. Following IMGT convention, CDR3 was defined as the stretch from the second conserved V-encoded cysteine up to the conserved J-encoded phenylalanine. In an earlier analysis of more than 550 of the donors, sequences lacking an unambiguous match to a single V gene segment were excluded. In an earlier analysis of about 590 of the donors, a V segment was called functional when productive rearrangements were above 56.7%, and segregating when the standard deviation between donors exceeded 5%. A statistical classification framework was developed to diagnose cytomegalovirus status using the catalog of TCR beta chain sequences. A later analysis assigned V and J genes by comparing TCR nucleotide sequences with IMGT/GENE-DB human TR gene sequences. In a later analysis, CDR3 sequences and most-parsimonious VDJ recombination scenarios were assigned using the TCRdist pipeline. A later analysis defined each TCR beta chain by its CDR3 amino acid sequence plus V-gene family, and excluded reads lacking a unique V-gene family. To address suspected cross-contamination and a sequencing artifact, a later analysis removed 450 to 700 highly shared, low-generation-probability nucleotide sequences. A later analysis calculated a clonal expansion index for each public chain from normalized within-repertoire ranks of inferred template counts. A later analysis computed generation probabilities with a VDJ recombination model fitted to out-of-frame rearrangements, and checked the results against IGoR. A later analysis scored TCR-TCR, TCR-HLA and TCR-CMV co-occurrence with hypergeometric tests, applying a repertoire-size bias correction to TCR pairs. False discovery rates were estimated in a later analysis by permuting HLA or CMV assignments 20 times. In a later analysis, co-occurring TCRs were grouped using DBSCAN, and TCRdist sequence similarity was added for clustering within HLA-allele-positive subsets. Co-occurrence clustering excluded repertoires with fewer than 30,000 or more than 120,000 public chains, plus five with anomalous nucleotide sharing. TCRdb limited this immuneACCESS table to in-frame rearrangements with V and J called. A share of clones is missing; checked studies link under half to unresolved V genes, and the rest is unexplained. That table supplies the V and J calls and clone size; D and trimming were determined from the DNA. The data table for this sample lists tens of thousands of clones. Together, the top ten hold about 4% of the sample.

What the authors observed across the whole study: Presence/absence analyses assumed roughly uniform sequencing depth across donors, an assumption that may not hold. Roughly 15 rarely observed V segments, including chromosome 9 orphons, were excluded from the earlier analysis of about 610 of the donors because counts were too low. In the study, approximately 160 TCR beta chains were listed as associated with cytomegalovirus. Because the 87-base-pair reads could not distinguish some IMGT-functional V segments, including TRBV6-2 and TRBV6-3, those segments were excluded. Broadly in line with IMGT annotations, most TCR beta V segments showed up in productive rearrangements about 87% or about 30% of the time in an earlier analysis of several hundred of the donors. When HLA alleles, especially DR and DQ, strongly co-occurred, TCR associations were difficult to assign to individual alleles. Most TCR sequences were seen in very few donors, while some public TCRs were found in many individuals. Because HLA typing was unavailable for some donors at each locus, only the typed subset was used in association tests. It was suggested by the authors that the approach could potentially be generalized to other disease states and immunological phenotypes. A further reported finding was that TCR beta sequences accurately predicted the HLA-A and HLA-B alleles for most subjects in the first cohort. A later analysis associated 16,951 TCR beta sequences with specific HLA alleles at a false discovery rate of 0.05. A group of highly shared sequence variants was considered likely to be a technical artifact of the sequencing pipeline. This cohort had only TCR beta chains sequenced, and the lack of alpha or paired-chain data limited which features could be detected. In a later genetic analysis, a missense DCLRE1C variant was associated with V-gene and J-gene trimming of TCR beta chains, and the association was replicated in an independent cohort. In a later analysis, most CMV-associated TCR beta chains were found to appear HLA-restricted, with HLA associations seemingly driven largely by CMV exposure. In a later analysis, TCR association rates were found to vary across HLA loci, with the most associated TCRs seen for DRB1 alleles and the fewest for HLA-C alleles. A few of the identified cytomegalovirus-associated TCR beta chains were confirmed in vitro to be specific for cytomegalovirus antigens. A later analysis found that HLA-associated TCR beta chains were more clonally expanded and had lower generation probabilities than equally common non-associated chains. In both the original and validation cohorts, the classifier was reported to diagnose cytomegalovirus status with high specificity and sensitivity. A later analysis reported that several top co-occurrence clusters appeared linked to parvovirus B19, influenza, CMV and Epstein-Barr virus. Correlated functional status among segregating V segments might be attributable to linkage disequilibrium, but an unknown experimental factor could not be ruled out. In a later genetic analysis, fewer N-insertions in productive TCRs were reported among donors in an Asian-associated ancestry cluster than the approximately 670-donor mean. For the cohort, immune exposure information was limited to CMV serostatus.

What was sequenced was PBMCs. This receptor was obtained from a female donor in good health and CMV-seropositive. The chain couples TRBV11-1 to TRBJ1-1; D gene: possibly TRBD1, on 6 matching bases. This receptor has the CDR3 CASSLDRAFSTEAFF. The sequence in DNA is TGTGCCAGCAGCTTAGACAGGGCCTTTAGCACTGAAGCTTTCTTT.